Below, one T cell receptor beta chain is given with its context. V was trimmed by 4 bases and J by 4 bases, leaving 23 bases between them. The germline V gene encodes CDR1 SGHTS and CDR2 YDEGEE. The length of the CDR3 is 17 residues. The sample originates from a study of blood T cell repertoires in COVID-19. In the study overall: Italy, Spain and the United States were the sources of the convalescent and acute COVID-19 samples. PBMCs, B-cell-depleted T cells, or T cells provided the cDNA or gDNA that made up the material.

Per the original data handling: Amplification of reference gene primers was used by the study to estimate nucleated cell counts. Only in-frame clones appear in the TCRdb table, and some are missing; sequencing was by immunoSEQ multiplex PCR. V and J calls and clone size follow that table, whereas D and trimming were derived from the DNA. Found here are 370,000 or so clones, around 84% of them singletons; the top ten hold 0.85% to 1.3%. The V and J genes are TRBV5-8 and TRBJ2-5; a weak D match, TRBD2 (6 bases). The receptor comes from a human donor with acute or convalescent COVID-19. The donor label of this sample is uncertain. The sequenced sample consisted of peripheral blood. The CDR3 reads CASSPRSLALRGETQYF. In DNA form, the CDR3 reads TGTGCCAGCAGCCCTCGATCCCTAGCGTTAAGGGGAGAGACCCAGTACTTC.